This TCR beta chain is drawn from a study of metastatic and nonmetastatic thyroid tumors. V gave up 5 bases and J gave up 0 bases, with 13 bases separating them. This CDR3 has 15 residues. Germline CDR1 reads MDHEN; CDR2 reads SYDVKM. Using MiXCR, TCRdb reanalyzed the PCR reads. The sample contains about 89,000 clones, roughly an eighth of which appear only once. This clone was detected ten times or more. There were no patients who had received any treatment before thyroid surgery. The TCR originated in a female donor with papillary thyroid cancer or a benign thyroid nodule (not recorded which). Some clones in this sample may be carry-over from other donors' samples. The chain employs TRBV28 and TRBJ1-1; tentative D call: TRBD1 (5 bases). Specimen: tumor tissue. This CDR3 is CASSPPGTMNTEAFF. Written as DNA, the CDR3 is TGTGCCAGCAGTCCACCCGGGACCATGAACACTGAAGCTTTCTTT.